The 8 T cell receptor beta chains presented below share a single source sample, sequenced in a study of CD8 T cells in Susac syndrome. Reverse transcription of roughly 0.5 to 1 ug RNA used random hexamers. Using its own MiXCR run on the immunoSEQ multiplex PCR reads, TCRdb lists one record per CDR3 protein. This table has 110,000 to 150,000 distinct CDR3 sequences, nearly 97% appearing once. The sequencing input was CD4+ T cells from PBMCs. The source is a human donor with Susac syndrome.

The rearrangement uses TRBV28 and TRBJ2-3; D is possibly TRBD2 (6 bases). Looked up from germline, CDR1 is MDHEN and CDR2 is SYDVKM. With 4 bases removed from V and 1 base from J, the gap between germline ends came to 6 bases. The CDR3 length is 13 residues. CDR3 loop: CASSWGGTDTQYF. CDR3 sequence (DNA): TGTGCCAGCAGTTGGGGGGGCACAGATACGCAGTATTTT.

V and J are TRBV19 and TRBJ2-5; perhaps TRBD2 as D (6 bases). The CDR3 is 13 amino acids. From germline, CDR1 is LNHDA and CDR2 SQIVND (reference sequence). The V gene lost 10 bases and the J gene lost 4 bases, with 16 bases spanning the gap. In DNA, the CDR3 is TGTGCCAAGGGCGCGGGGCAGGGAGAGACCCAGTACTTC. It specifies CAKGAGQGETQYF.

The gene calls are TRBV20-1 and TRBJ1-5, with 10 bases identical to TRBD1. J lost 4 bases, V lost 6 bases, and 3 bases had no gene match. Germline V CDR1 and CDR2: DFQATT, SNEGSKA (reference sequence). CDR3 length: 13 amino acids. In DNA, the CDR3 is TGCAGTGCAGGGACAGGGGCGAATCAGCCCCAGCATTTT. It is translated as CSAGTGANQPQHF.

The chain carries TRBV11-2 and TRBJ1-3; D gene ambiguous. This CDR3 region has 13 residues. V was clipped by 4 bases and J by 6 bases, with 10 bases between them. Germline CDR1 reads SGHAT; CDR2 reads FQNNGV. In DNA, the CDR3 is TGTGCCAGCAGCTCACAGATAACAAACACCATATATTTT. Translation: CASSSQITNTIYF.

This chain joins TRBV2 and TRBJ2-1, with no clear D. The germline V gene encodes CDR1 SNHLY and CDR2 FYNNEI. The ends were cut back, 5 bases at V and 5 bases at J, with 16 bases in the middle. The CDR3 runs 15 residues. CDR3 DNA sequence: TGTGCCAGCAGTCCCAACTACCCCCAGAACAATGAGCAGTTCTTC. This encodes CASSPNYPQNNEQFF.

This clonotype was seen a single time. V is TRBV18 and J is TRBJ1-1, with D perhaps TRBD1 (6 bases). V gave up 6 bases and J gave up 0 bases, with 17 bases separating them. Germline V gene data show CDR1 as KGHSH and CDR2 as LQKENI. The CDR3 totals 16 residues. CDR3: CASSSKRGVMNTEAFF. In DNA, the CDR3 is TGTGCCAGCTCGTCCAAGAGGGGGGTGATGAACACTGAAGCTTTCTTT.

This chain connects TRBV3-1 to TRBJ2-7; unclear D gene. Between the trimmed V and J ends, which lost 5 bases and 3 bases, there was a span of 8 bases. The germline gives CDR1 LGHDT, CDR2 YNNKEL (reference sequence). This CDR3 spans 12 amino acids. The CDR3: CASSSNIYEQYF. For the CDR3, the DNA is TGTGCCAGCAGCTCCAACATCTACGAGCAGTACTTC.

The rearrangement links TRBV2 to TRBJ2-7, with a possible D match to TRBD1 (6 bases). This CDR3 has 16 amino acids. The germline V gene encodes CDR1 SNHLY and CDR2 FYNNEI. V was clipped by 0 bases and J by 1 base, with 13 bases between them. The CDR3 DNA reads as TGTGCCAGCAGTGAAGCGCCCCCAGGGGCGTCCTACGAGCAGTACTTC. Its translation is CASSEAPPGASYEQYF.